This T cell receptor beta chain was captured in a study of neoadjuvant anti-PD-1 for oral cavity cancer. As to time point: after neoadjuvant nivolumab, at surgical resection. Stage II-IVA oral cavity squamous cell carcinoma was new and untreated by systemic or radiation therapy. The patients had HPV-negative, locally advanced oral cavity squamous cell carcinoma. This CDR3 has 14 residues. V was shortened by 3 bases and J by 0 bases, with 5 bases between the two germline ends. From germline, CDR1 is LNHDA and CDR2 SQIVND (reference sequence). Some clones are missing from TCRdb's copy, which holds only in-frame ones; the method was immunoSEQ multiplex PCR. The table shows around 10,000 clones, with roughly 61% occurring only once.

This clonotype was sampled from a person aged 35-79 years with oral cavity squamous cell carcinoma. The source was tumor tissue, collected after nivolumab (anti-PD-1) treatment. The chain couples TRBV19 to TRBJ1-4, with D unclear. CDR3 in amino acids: CASSMPATNEKLFF. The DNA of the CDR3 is TGTGCCAGTAGTATGCCTGCAACTAATGAAAAACTGTTTTTT.